This TCR beta chain comes out of a study of identical twins. Study-wide results and caveats: In drawing conclusions, the study used cross-sectional statistical analysis and did not follow the same donors.

The length of the CDR3 is 13 residues. Trimming pared 7 bases from V and 4 bases from J, leaving 11 bases between. Germline V gene lookup returns CDR1 ENHRY and CDR2 SYGVKD. TCRdb recomputed calls from the 5' RACE reads with MiXCR, one row per CDR3 protein. The sample holds 690,000 or so distinct CDR3 sequences, roughly 6% seen once. The sample holds many counts of this clonotype. Antigen: not known. Sequencing input: naive T cells sorted from blood. The genes are TRBV10-3 and TRBJ2-1, with D perhaps assigned TRBD1 or TRBD2 (6 bases each). This receptor was obtained from a man younger than 35 in good health. The CDR3 sequence is CAITPGAYNEQFF. The DNA of the CDR3 is TGTGCCATCACTCCGGGGGCGTACAATGAGCAGTTCTTC.